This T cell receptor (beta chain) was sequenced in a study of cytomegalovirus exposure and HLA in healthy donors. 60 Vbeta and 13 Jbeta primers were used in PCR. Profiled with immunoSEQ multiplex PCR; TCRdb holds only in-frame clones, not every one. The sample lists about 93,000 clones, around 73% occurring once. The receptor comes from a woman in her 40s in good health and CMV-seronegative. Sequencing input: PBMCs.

CDR3 residues: CASSSRQGGITGGNQPQHF. Here the CDR3 DNA reads TGTGCCAGTAGTTCCCGACAGGGGGGTATAACGGGTGGCAATCAGCCCCAGCATTTT. The rearrangement joins TRBV19 to TRBJ1-5; 9 nucleotides align to TRBD1. Germline assignment: CDR1 LNHDA and CDR2 SQIVND (reference sequence). J gave up 2 bases and V 5 bases, and 16 bases lay outside the gene matches. The CDR3 has 19 amino acids.